Listed below are T cell receptor beta chains from one sample, sequenced in a study of spatial heterogeneity in lung cancer. One entry per CDR3 protein, called by TCRdb with MiXCR from the 5' RACE reads. Among 45,000 or so distinct CDR3 sequences listed, roughly 12% were seen once. The input for sequencing was PBMCs, taken at surgery. All receptors derive from a female donor with early-stage non-small cell lung cancer. Each CDR3 is given without its conserved first and last residue. The size field is filled for only some rows; it gives once, few, many or a size class.

clone size: few; V gene: TRBV5-1; CDR3 protein: ASSSGRRSMNTEAF
clone size: .; V gene: TRBV14; CDR3 protein: ASSQIQGSTEAF
clone size: .; V gene: TRBV5-6; CDR3 protein: ASSLSGTGGHEQF
clone size: few; V gene: TRBV12-3/TRBV12-4; CDR3 protein: ASRLVLNTGELF
clone size: few; V gene: TRBV19; CDR3 protein: ASSTRDTTTYEQY
clone size: .; V gene: TRBV12-3/TRBV12-4; CDR3 protein: ASSTPSYEQY
clone size: many; V gene: TRBV28; CDR3 protein: ASSLWGATGGGHQPQH
clone size: .; V gene: TRBV6-2/TRBV6-3; CDR3 protein: ASSRVGLFSYNEQF
clone size: .; V gene: TRBV14; CDR3 protein: ASSQTGAGELF
clone size: few; V gene: TRBV25-1; CDR3 protein: ASTPAGGSDTQY
clone size: few; V gene: TRBV6-2/TRBV6-3; CDR3 protein: ASRGQGATGELF
clone size: .; V gene: TRBV20-1; CDR3 protein: SARVGGLNTDTQY
clone size: few; V gene: TRBV3-1; CDR3 protein: ASSQDWAGGYNEQF
clone size: .; V gene: TRBV20-1; CDR3 protein: SVLSDGRGVVDTQY
clone size: many; V gene: TRBV9; CDR3 protein: ASSVVQDGAYGYT
clone size: few; V gene: TRBV3-1; CDR3 protein: ASSQDGGTETQY
clone size: few; V gene: TRBV7-2; CDR3 protein: ASSLSPYEQY
clone size: .; V gene: TRBV28; CDR3 protein: ASSGQAPYEQY
clone size: few; V gene: TRBV7-9; CDR3 protein: ASRGVAGGPRETQY
clone size: few; V gene: TRBV2; CDR3 protein: ASSLTEAF
clone size: .; V gene: TRBV6-6; CDR3 protein: ASMAVHTGELF
clone size: few; V gene: TRBV20-1; CDR3 protein: SASPGGGYEQY
clone size: few; V gene: TRBV7-9; CDR3 protein: ASSLKLATVNYGYT
clone size: .; V gene: TRBV28; CDR3 protein: ASSPPENTEAF
clone size: few; V gene: TRBV4-1; CDR3 protein: ASTQGGDRNTEAF
clone size: medium-sized; V gene: TRBV19; CDR3 protein: ASGSGGYEQY
clone size: few; V gene: TRBV7-2; CDR3 protein: ASSQRPGHDGYEQY
clone size: few; V gene: TRBV6-2/TRBV6-3; CDR3 protein: ASSDRATNEKLF
clone size: .; V gene: TRBV3-1; CDR3 protein: ASSQGRAGEAEQY
clone size: few; V gene: TRBV7-6; CDR3 protein: ASSLEGAGNPREQY
clone size: many; V gene: TRBV10-3; CDR3 protein: AIQTRRNEQF
clone size: many; V gene: TRBV29-1; CDR3 protein: SVVGEPHGYT
clone size: few; V gene: TRBV11-2; CDR3 protein: ASSLVATPYNEQF
clone size: .; V gene: TRBV7-9; CDR3 protein: ASSPWDRASYEQY
clone size: .; V gene: TRBV12-3/TRBV12-4; CDR3 protein: ASSNRVGLLAGNTIY
clone size: .; V gene: TRBV18; CDR3 protein: ASSPVTRGGTEAF
clone size: .; V gene: TRBV5-4; CDR3 protein: ASSLPGLVAMETQY
clone size: many; V gene: TRBV4-2; CDR3 protein: ASSPAVNTEAF
clone size: many; V gene: TRBV3-1; CDR3 protein: ASSQRQGGSLPGTDTQY
clone size: .; V gene: TRBV7-2; CDR3 protein: ASSPTTGAYGELF
clone size: few; V gene: TRBV5-1; CDR3 protein: ASSLMNTGDYGYT
clone size: few; V gene: TRBV5-1; CDR3 protein: ASSTIQDTDTQY
clone size: few; V gene: TRBV7-9; CDR3 protein: ASSPGNNSPLH
clone size: .; V gene: TRBV19; CDR3 protein: ASSKYSGANVLT
clone size: few; V gene: TRBV12-3/TRBV12-4; CDR3 protein: ASSSTGNGNQPQH
clone size: many; V gene: TRBV29-1; CDR3 protein: SVEGLAGGISETQY
clone size: few; V gene: TRBV24-1; CDR3 protein: ATSFLSNQPQH
clone size: few; V gene: TRBV7-8; CDR3 protein: VSSEGVHEQY
clone size: many; V gene: TRBV2; CDR3 protein: ASSERGYSNQPQH
clone size: many; V gene: TRBV7-9; CDR3 protein: ASSLGGGYNEQF
clone size: .; V gene: TRBV24-1; CDR3 protein: ATSDLSAGGPTDTQY
clone size: few; V gene: TRBV5-1; CDR3 protein: ASSSAARPYEQY
clone size: .; V gene: TRBV28; CDR3 protein: ASSSENTEAF
clone size: .; V gene: TRBV4-1; CDR3 protein: ASSQVPDEQY